The entry that follows covers one TCR beta chain sequence. Its antigen is unidentified. The CDR3 length is 16 residues. The ends lost 2 bases at V and 1 base at J; junction bases unmatched: 8. Germline V gives CDR1 SEHNR, CDR2 FQNEAQ (reference sequence). The data were taken from a study of response to subunit inactivated influenza vaccine. Study results and limitations: Authors suggested seasonal influenza vaccinations each recruit few new T cells.

A single record per CDR3 protein comes from TCRdb applying MiXCR to the RT-PCR reads. Of some 480,000 distinct CDR3 sequences listed, roughly 11% are singletons. This receptor was obtained from a man between 45 and 60 years old who received an inactivated influenza vaccine. The chain joins TRBV7-9 to TRBJ2-7, with 7 bases aligning to TRBD2. Material: PBMCs from blood, obtained about 40 days after vaccination. CDR3 DNA sequence: TGTGCCAGCAGCTTAACGGGAGGCCGATATTCCTACGAGCAGTACTTC. This sequence encodes CASSLTGGRYSYEQYF.